This is a list of T cell receptor beta chains from one sample in a study of T cell changes during pregnancy in multiple sclerosis. Some clones are missing from TCRdb's copy, which holds only in-frame ones; the method was immunoSEQ multiplex PCR. This table has about 89,000 clones, around 94% appearing once. Sequences were derived from peripheral blood, sampled in the third trimester of pregnancy. These receptor sequences come from a female donor with multiple sclerosis, enrolled in a pregnancy study. Each CDR3 is given with its conserved first and last residue. Each record gives: V gene, J gene, CDR3 length, CDR3 protein.

v_gene: TRBV5-5; j_gene: TRBJ2-7; len: 14; CDR3aa: CASSLVKQGYEQYF
v_gene: TRBV5-1; j_gene: TRBJ2-7; len: 14; CDR3aa: CASSLVPGAYEQYF
v_gene: TRBV18; j_gene: TRBJ1-4; len: 14; CDR3aa: CASSPTGWSEKLFF
v_gene: TRBV19; j_gene: TRBJ2-3; len: 16; CDR3aa: CASSPWTSGSTDTQYF
v_gene: TRBV28; j_gene: TRBJ2-2; len: 15; CDR3aa: CASIKDRGRAGELFF
v_gene: TRBV11-2; j_gene: TRBJ2-1; len: 15; CDR3aa: CASRRTSGRSGEQFF
v_gene: TRBV19; j_gene: TRBJ2-7; len: 15; CDR3aa: CASSIAGGSTYEQYF
v_gene: TRBV6-6; j_gene: TRBJ1-2; len: 13; CDR3aa: CASRADRNKGYTF
v_gene: TRBV14; j_gene: TRBJ2-7; len: 15; CDR3aa: CASSQASGTPYEQYF
v_gene: TRBV10-3; j_gene: TRBJ2-5; len: 14; CDR3aa: CAISSDSRGETQYF
v_gene: TRBV28; j_gene: TRBJ2-3; len: 15; CDR3aa: CASSLREGVTDTQYF
v_gene: TRBV2; j_gene: TRBJ2-6; len: 21; CDR3aa: CASSPQLEVTSGSSGANVLTF
v_gene: TRBV5-1; j_gene: TRBJ2-7; len: 13; CDR3aa: CASSLDSLYEQYF